Following are 21 T cell receptor beta chains from one sample sequenced in a study of control samples from healthy donors and cancer patients. Clones were sequenced by immunoSEQ multiplex PCR, and TCRdb holds only the in-frame ones, with some missing. The sample shows approximately 150,000 clones, 85% to 95% of them seen only once. Sequencing was carried out using blood. Every receptor here comes from a woman between 18 and 29 years old in good health.

This CDR3 is CASSLQAGVSGGTQYF. CDR3 bases: TGTGCCAGCAGCTTACAGGCAGGGGTCTCCGGGGGTACGCAGTATTTT. V is TRBV7-9 and J is TRBJ2-3; the D call may be TRBD1 or TRBD2 (6 bases each). The CDR3 loop spans 16 amino acids. The germline V gene encodes CDR1 SEHNR and CDR2 FQNEAQ (reference sequence). The V end was cut by 2 bases, the J end by 8 bases, with 20 bases between.

This chain joins TRBV5-1 and TRBJ1-2; TRBD1 is a possible D gene (5 bases). Trimming took 4 bases from V and 3 from J, leaving 16 bases between them. CDR3 length: 15 residues. Germline assignment: CDR1 SGHRS and CDR2 YFSETQ. CDR3 nucleotides: TGCGCCAGCAGCCCTACGGCAGGGCGGGACTATGGCTACACCTTC. Translated: CASSPTAGRDYGYTF.

The chain links TRBV2 to TRBJ2-2; D is unclear. This CDR3 is built from 15 residues. Between the trimmed V and J ends, which lost 4 bases and 1 base, there was a span of 10 bases. Per germline, CDR1 SNHLY and CDR2 FYNNEI. CDR3 sequence: CASSGARKNTGELFF. Here the CDR3 DNA reads TGTGCCAGCAGTGGGGCTAGAAAGAACACCGGGGAGCTGTTTTTT.

The V and J genes are TRBV28 and TRBJ2-7; 7 bases fit TRBD1. The trim removed 2 bases at V and 6 bases at J, leaving 1 base unmatched. Germline CDR1 and CDR2: MDHEN and SYDVKM. The CDR3 has 12 residues. This CDR3 is CASSLRGPEQYF. The DNA for the CDR3 is TGTGCCAGCAGTTTAAGGGGGCCCGAGCAGTACTTC.

CDR3 residues: CASSLMGGRTNTEAFF. The DNA of the CDR3 is TGTGCCAGCAGCTTAATGGGCGGCAGAACGAACACTGAAGCTTTCTTT. The V call is TRBV7-6, the J call TRBJ1-1; unclear D gene. Germline CDR1 is SGHVS and CDR2 is FNYEAQ. Trimming cost V 2 bases and J 1 base, with 14 bases left between them. CDR3 length equals 16 residues.

This clone came up once. V is TRBV9 and J is TRBJ2-2; 12 nucleotides agree with TRBD2. This CDR3 has 18 residues. Germline values: CDR1 SGDLS, CDR2 YYNGEE. Trimming cost V 4 bases and J 7 bases; bases outside gene matches: 14. CDR3 coding DNA: TGTGCCAGCAGCAGCCCAGCTAGCGGGAGGGGAAGGGACGGGGAGCTGTTTTTT. Translation gives CASSSPASGRGRDGELFF. Based on the CDR3 plus reference TRBV9 and TRBJ2-2, the full variable domain is DSGVTQTPKHLITATGQRVTLRCSPRSGDLSVYWYQQSLDQGLQFLIQYYNGEERAKGNILERFSAQQFPDLHSELNLSSLELGDSALYFCASSSPASGRGRDGELFFGEGSRLTVL.

This sequence joins TRBV27 and TRBJ1-4; D gene unclear. The germline V gene has CDR1 MNHEY and CDR2 SMNVEV (reference sequence). The CDR3 is 14 amino acids. Deletions cut 3 bases from V and 8 bases from J, with 13 bases between. In DNA form, the CDR3 reads TGTGCCAGCAGTTTTACGGGGATAGGCGAAAAACTGTTTTTT. Translation: CASSFTGIGEKLFF.

The CDR3 spells CASSPPQGRNEKLFF. CDR3 coding DNA: TGTGCCAGCAGCCCCCCGCAGGGCCGTAATGAAAAACTGTTTTTT. The chain is built from TRBV7-9 and TRBJ1-4; a weak D match, TRBD1 (5 bases). The CDR3 is 15 amino acids. The V end lost 5 bases, the J end lost 4 bases, and 14 bases lay between the germline ends. Germline V gene lookup returns CDR1 SEHNR and CDR2 FQNEAQ (reference sequence).

This clone was observed a few times. V gene TRBV25-1 combines with J gene TRBJ2-2; 7 bases align to TRBD2. V was pared by 2 bases and J by 6 bases, with 9 bases of the junction left unmatched. The germline CDR1 and CDR2 sequences are MGHDK and SYGVNS. The CDR3 has 16 amino acids. For the CDR3, the DNA is TGTGCCAGCAGTGAAGATCCTAGCGGAGGTTCCGGGGAGCTGTTTTTT. This codes for CASSEDPSGGSGELFF.

This clone has only one observation. This chain links TRBV10-3 with TRBJ1-1; TRBD1 is a possible D gene (5 bases). V was pared by 5 bases and J by 2 bases, with 15 bases between. Per germline, CDR1 ENHRY and CDR2 SYGVKD. There are 15 residues in the CDR3. CDR3 nucleotide sequence: TGTGCCATCAGTTCCTGGGGGGGTGGCAACACTGAAGCTTTCTTT. Its translation: CAISSWGGGNTEAFF.

This chain links TRBV4-1 with TRBJ1-2, with a possible D match to TRBD1 (5 bases). V lost 4 bases, J lost 5 bases, and 23 bases lay in between. CDR1 and CDR2 (germline): MGHRA, YSYEKL. The CDR3 extends over 17 amino acids. The CDR3 bases are TGCGCCAGCAGCCCTCAGACAGAATGGGGAGCTCATTATGGCTACACCTTC. The encoded protein is CASSPQTEWGAHYGYTF.

The rearrangement uses TRBV6-5 and TRBJ2-6; 8 bases match TRBD1. Germline values: CDR1 MNHEY, CDR2 SVGAGI. Trimming at V came to 6 bases and at J to 4 bases, leaving 5 bases not matched to a gene. CDR3 length equals 15 residues. CDR3 DNA sequence: TGTGCCAGCAGGGGACAGGAAACGGGGGCCAACGTCCTGACTTTC. Its translation is CASRGQETGANVLTF.

The CDR3 coding sequence is TGTGCCAGCTCACCCAATATAGACTCGGTTGAAGCTTTCTTT. Translated, it gives CASSPNIDSVEAFF. J is TRBJ1-1 and V is TRBV18; no clear D. Germline V CDR1 and CDR2: KGHSH, LQKENI. V lost 3 bases to trimming and J lost 7 bases, with 15 bases between them. The CDR3 runs to 14 residues.

This chain joins TRBV9 and TRBJ2-5; D unclear. Trimming cost V 6 bases and J 3 bases, with 15 bases left between them. The germline V gene encodes CDR1 SGDLS and CDR2 YYNGEE. This CDR3 has 14 amino acids. CDR3 DNA: TGTGCCAGCAACCTAATAGGGATTGAAGAGACCCAGTACTTC. Translating gives CASNLIGIEETQYF.

This clone is a singleton in its sample. The chain carries TRBV2 and TRBJ1-1; D is ambiguous. The CDR3 is 11 amino acids. Germline CDR1 and CDR2: SNHLY and FYNNEI. Trimming took 4 bases from V and 6 from J, leaving 6 bases between them. Here the CDR3 reads CASSVRAEAFF. Written as DNA, the CDR3 is TGTGCCAGCAGTGTCCGGGCTGAAGCTTTCTTT.

This chain connects TRBV4-3 to TRBJ2-5, with D uncertain. The V end was cut by 0 bases, the J end by 3 bases, with 11 bases between. Germline-derived CDR1 and CDR2 are LGHNA and YSLEER. The CDR3 consists of 15 residues. The CDR3 loop is CASSQESPFEETQYF. In nucleotides, the CDR3 is TGCGCCAGCAGCCAAGAATCCCCCTTCGAAGAGACCCAGTACTTC.

CDR3 region: CASSYSSTGELFF. In DNA form, the CDR3 reads TGTGCCAGCAGTTACTCTAGCACCGGGGAGCTGTTTTTT. V usage is TRBV6-2 or TRBV6-3 and J usage is TRBJ2-2; D gene ambiguous. Germline CDR1 reads MNHEY; CDR2 reads SVGEGT. The CDR3 is made up of 13 amino acids. Trimming stripped 0 bases from V and 4 bases from J, with 3 bases between.

In nucleotides, the CDR3 is TGTGCCAGCACCATCAACCTGGGGACAGGGAACGTCCTGACTTTC. Protein product: CASTINLGTGNVLTF. The V and J genes are TRBV28 and TRBJ2-6; TRBD1 aligns across 9 bases. This CDR3 has 15 amino acids. Looked up from germline, CDR1 is MDHEN and CDR2 is SYDVKM. The trim removed 7 bases at V and 10 bases at J, leaving 11 bases unmatched.

This clone was seen a few times. The V and J genes are TRBV6-5 and TRBJ1-1, with D maybe TRBD1 (6 bases). This CDR3 comprises 12 residues. Germline CDR1 MNHEY, CDR2 SVGAGI. Trimming pared 2 bases from V and 8 bases from J, leaving 9 bases between. Written as DNA, the CDR3 is TGTGCCAGCAGTTACAGAACAGGGGAAGCTTTCTTT. It yields the protein CASSYRTGEAFF.

The V call is TRBV27, the J call TRBJ2-7, with D perhaps being TRBD1 or TRBD2 (5 bases each). Germline V gene data show CDR1 as MNHEY and CDR2 as SMNVEV (reference sequence). Trimming pared 6 bases from V and 4 bases from J, leaving 16 bases between. The CDR3 length is 14 residues. The CDR3 DNA reads as TGTGCCAGCAGCTGGGAGCCGGGGCCTTACGAGCAGTACTTC. It is translated as CASSWEPGPYEQYF.

The chain couples TRBV4-1 to TRBJ2-3; D ambiguous. Germline loops: CDR1 MGHRA, CDR2 YSYEKL. The V gene lost 1 base and the J gene lost 2 bases, with 13 bases spanning the gap. There are 16 residues in the CDR3. CDR3 amino acids: CASSQVDMGFTDTQYF. CDR3 in DNA: TGCGCCAGCAGCCAAGTCGATATGGGGTTCACAGATACGCAGTATTTT.